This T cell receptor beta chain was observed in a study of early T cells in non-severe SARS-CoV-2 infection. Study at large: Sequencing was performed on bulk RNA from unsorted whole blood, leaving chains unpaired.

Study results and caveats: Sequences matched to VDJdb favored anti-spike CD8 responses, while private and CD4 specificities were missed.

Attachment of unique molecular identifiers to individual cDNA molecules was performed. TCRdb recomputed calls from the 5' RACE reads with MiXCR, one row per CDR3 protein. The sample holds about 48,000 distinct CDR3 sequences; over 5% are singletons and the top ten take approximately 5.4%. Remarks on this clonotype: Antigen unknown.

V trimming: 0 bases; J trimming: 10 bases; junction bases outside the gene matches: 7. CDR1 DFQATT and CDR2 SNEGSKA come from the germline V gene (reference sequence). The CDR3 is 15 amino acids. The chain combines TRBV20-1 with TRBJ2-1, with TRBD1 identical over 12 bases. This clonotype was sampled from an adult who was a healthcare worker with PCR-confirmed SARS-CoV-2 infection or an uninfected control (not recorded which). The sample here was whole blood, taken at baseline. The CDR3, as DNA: TGCAGTGCTAGAGATCCGGGACAGGGGGCAGGGGAGCAGTTCTTC. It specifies CSARDPGQGAGEQFF.